The 17 T cell receptor beta chains reported below all come from one sample, sequenced in a study of cytomegalovirus exposure and HLA in healthy donors. The assay was immunoSEQ multiplex PCR, and TCRdb's table has in-frame clones only and misses some. The sample yields some 310,000 clones, around 90% seen once. Sequenced material: PBMCs. Receptors originate from a man younger than 40 in good health and CMV-seronegative.

The gene calls are TRBV20-1 and TRBJ2-1; D uncertain. This CDR3 comprises 11 residues. V lost 3 bases to trimming and J lost 7 bases, with 7 bases between them. The germline V gene has CDR1 DFQATT and CDR2 SNEGSKA (reference sequence). Here the CDR3 DNA reads TGCAGTGCTAGTGCTAGGAATGAGCAGTTCTTC. As protein: CSASARNEQFF.

J is TRBJ1-2 and V is TRBV5-6; no definite D call. V was clipped by 0 bases and J by 0 bases, with 12 bases between them. The CDR3 length is 16 residues. CDR1 and CDR2 (germline): SGHDT, YYEEEE. CDR3 protein: CASSLDEGYSNYGYTF. The CDR3 DNA reads as TGTGCCAGCAGCTTGGATGAGGGCTACTCTAACTATGGCTACACCTTC.

This sequence joins TRBV5-5 and TRBJ2-2; TRBD1 matches 8 bases. CDR3 length equals 14 residues. Germline V gives CDR1 SGHKS, CDR2 YYEKEE (reference sequence). V gave up 1 base and J gave up 9 bases; unmatched junction bases: 5. CDR3 amino acids: CASSLIGQGRELFF. In DNA, the CDR3 is TGTGCCAGCAGCTTGATTGGACAGGGCCGGGAGCTGTTTTTT.

CDR3 sequence: CASRSTGGMNTEAFF. CDR3 nucleotides: TGTGCCAGCAGATCGACGGGAGGCATGAACACTGAAGCTTTCTTT. The chain combines TRBV2 with TRBJ1-1; no reliable D call. Trimming left V 6 bases short and J 0 bases short, with 14 bases between. Germline-derived CDR1 and CDR2 are SNHLY and FYNNEI. The CDR3 runs to 15 residues.

This clone was recorded once. The chain carries TRBV6-6 and TRBJ1-5, with unresolved D. The CDR3 contains 12 residues. Germline CDR1 and CDR2: MNHNY and SVGAGI (reference sequence). Trimming shortened V by 6 bases and J by 7 bases, and 10 bases separated the two germline ends. CDR3 sequence reads: CASSPRGQPQHF. The CDR3 bases are TGTGCCAGCAGCCCACGAGGGCAGCCCCAGCATTTT.

V is TRBV7-2 and J is TRBJ1-6; D unclear. Trimming pared 4 bases from V and 8 bases from J, leaving 12 bases between. This CDR3 comprises 14 residues. The V gene's germline CDR1 is SGHTA and CDR2 FQGNSA. CDR3 sequence: CASSSRSEDSPLHF. The DNA of the CDR3 is TGTGCCAGCAGCTCCCGTTCTGAGGATTCACCCCTCCACTTT.

V is TRBV6-6 and J is TRBJ1-4; 7 bases fit TRBD1. Germline V gives CDR1 MNHNY, CDR2 SVGAGI (reference sequence). This CDR3 contains 14 residues. V gave up 7 bases and J gave up 4 bases; unmatched junction bases: 6. The CDR3 DNA sequence: TGTGCCAGCACAAAACAGGGGTTTAATGAAAAACTGTTTTTT. This encodes CASTKQGFNEKLFF.

CDR3 protein: CASSGTGTTNEKLFF. The CDR3 DNA reads TGCGCCAGCAGCGGGACAGGGACAACTAATGAAAAACTGTTTTTT. V and J are TRBV5-1 and TRBJ1-4; 9 positions agree with TRBD1. Germline trimming cut 4 bases from V and 0 bases from J; bases unmatched to any gene: 1. The CDR3 has 15 residues. In germline, CDR1 is SGHRS, CDR2 YFSETQ.

This rearrangement joins TRBV6-1 to TRBJ1-1, with 7 positions matching TRBD1. The CDR3 totals 14 residues. The germline gives CDR1 MNHNS, CDR2 SASEGT. V lost 5 bases, J lost 5 bases, and 8 bases stayed unmatched. CDR3 in amino acids: CASSKTGAETEAFF. The CDR3 DNA reads TGTGCCAGCAGTAAAACAGGGGCGGAAACTGAAGCTTTCTTT.

The rearrangement uses TRBV7-2 and TRBJ2-3, with 9 bases identical to TRBD2. Trimming at V came to 1 base and at J to 4 bases, leaving 6 bases not matched to a gene. The CDR3 is 16 amino acids. Germline CDR1 reads SGHTA; CDR2 reads FQGNSA. CDR3 DNA: TGTGCCAGCAGCTTAGGGCGGGGGGGCCCCCCAGATACGCAGTATTTT. It yields the protein CASSLGRGGPPDTQYF.

The chain has TRBV7-7 and TRBJ2-5; 8 positions agree with TRBD2. The V gene end was trimmed by 1 base and the J gene end by 1 base; junction bases not matched to a gene: 5. The CDR3 consists of 16 residues. Germline V gene data show CDR1 as SSHAT and CDR2 as FNYEAQ (reference sequence). The CDR3 loop is CASSLGIAGPQETQYF. The CDR3 DNA follows: TGTGCCAGCAGCTTAGGAATAGCGGGGCCCCAAGAGACCCAGTACTTC.

This chain links TRBV7-8 with TRBJ2-1; the match to TRBD2 covers 8 bases. CDR1 and CDR2 from the germline V gene are SGHVS and FQNEAQ. With V trimmed by 0 bases and J by 1 base, 8 bases remained unmatched. This CDR3 spans 18 amino acids. The DNA for the CDR3 is TGTGCCAGCAGCTTAGCGAAAACTAGCGGCGCTTCCTACAATGAGCAGTTCTTC. Translation gives CASSLAKTSGASYNEQFF.

The chain links TRBV12-5 to TRBJ2-7; tentatively, D is TRBD1 (6 bases). CDR1 is LGHNT and CDR2 is FRNRAP in the germline V gene. CDR3 length equals 15 residues. V lost 0 bases, J lost 5 bases, and 14 bases lay in between. CDR3 nucleotides: TGTGCTAGTGGTTTGGTACCAGGGGCAAGCCACGAGCAGTACTTC. It translates to CASGLVPGASHEQYF.

CDR3 nucleotides: TGTGCCAGCAGTAAAACCCCCAGGAGGGATGGCTACACCTTC. It yields the protein CASSKTPRRDGYTF. This rearrangement joins TRBV6-5 to TRBJ1-2, with D unclear. This CDR3 spans 14 amino acids. The ends were cut back, 5 bases at V and 6 bases at J, with 16 bases in the middle. The V gene's germline CDR1 is MNHEY and CDR2 SVGAGI.

The chain joins TRBV5-1 to TRBJ2-5; TRBD2 matches 13 bases. The CDR3 consists of 16 residues. J was trimmed by 5 bases and V by 2 bases; bases with no gene match: 6. CDR1 and CDR2 (germline): SGHRS, YFSETQ. In DNA form, the CDR3 reads TGCGCCAGCAGCTTTCGGACTAGCGGGGGCGGGGAGACCCAGTACTTC. Translation gives CASSFRTSGGGETQYF.

V usage is TRBV7-8 and J usage is TRBJ2-5; 8 bases agree with TRBD1. Germline-derived CDR1 and CDR2 are SGHVS and FQNEAQ. The CDR3 consists of 16 residues. Germline trimming cut 6 bases from V and 6 bases from J; bases unmatched to any gene: 15. The CDR3 DNA reads TGTGCCAGCAGTCCCTGGGGGAACAGGGGGGAAAAGACCCAGTACTTC. The encoded protein is CASSPWGNRGEKTQYF.

The chain has TRBV19 and TRBJ2-7; 10 bases line up with TRBD2. J gave up 4 bases and V 5 bases, and 8 bases lay outside the gene matches. Germline V gives CDR1 LNHDA, CDR2 SQIVND (reference sequence). The CDR3 runs 15 residues. The DNA of the CDR3 is TGTGCCAGTAGTCTCCGAGCGGGGGGGACATACGAGCAGTACTTC. Translated: CASSLRAGGTYEQYF.